This TCR beta chain was profiled in a study of T cell clones after liver transplantation (dated by TCRdb to between 2018 and 2020). Notes on the research overall: The samples were obtained from ITN030ST, a randomized trial that attempted immunosuppression withdrawal within 2 years after liver transplantation. Three of the eight recipients were HCV-positive; the others were transplanted for non-autoimmune, non-viral indications. Third party-reactive TCRbeta sequences from pre-transplant MLRs were also identified as an antigen-independent comparator for donor-reactive sequences. Donor-reactive T cell clones were identified by TCRbeta sequencing after a pre-transplant mixed lymphocyte reaction and then tracked in post-transplant blood. Blood samples were collected pre-transplant, pre-randomization before withdrawal, and post-randomization after either complete withdrawal or failed withdrawal. No induction therapy was given to the subjects, and standard immunosuppression was administered until randomization at 12-24 months post-transplant. The study cohort included 8 liver transplant recipients, of whom 3 were classified as tolerant and 5 as non-tolerant. Tolerance meant complete immunosuppression withdrawal for at least one year without liver enzymes rising beyond twice the upper limit of normal.

Regarding this clone: Its antigen remains undetermined. Base qualities are not recorded, but no much larger clone differs from it by a single base.

The germline V end is reduced by 4 bases and the J end by 7 bases; junction bases left unmatched: 6. CDR1 and CDR2, looked up from the germline V gene (reference sequence), are SEHNR and FQNEAQ. Including cysteine and phenylalanine, the CDR3 has 14 amino acids. The DNA shown is the 42-base CDR3, in frame from base 1. Unstimulated PBMCs, after thawing, were stained for CD3, CD4 and CD8 and then FACS-sorted into CD3+CD4+ and CD3+CD8+ populations. All 8 studied subjects were randomized to withdrawal of immunosuppression. The Qiagen DNeasy Blood and Tissue Kit was used for genomic DNA isolation. Paper-wide results and their limitations: Without allograft tissue specimens, donor-reactive T cells may have migrated into the graft rather than being deleted. The conclusions were considered preliminary, being limited by small, heterogeneous patient numbers and non-standardized post-transplant time points. In a couple of subjects, low numbers of available donor cells limited the measurable donor-reactive repertoire. Once repertoire turnover was taken into account, donor-reactive detection showed a significant reduction for CD4 in 7 of 8 subjects and for CD8 in 8 of 8. In 5 of 8 subjects, circulating donor-reactive CD4 TCRbeta sequences decreased significantly after transplant, regardless of tolerance or HCV status. Donor-reactive sequences decreased more than third party-reactive sequences, which suggests partial antigen-specific deletion that was not related to withdrawal success.

Frozen genomic DNA underwent high-throughput TCRbeta CDR3 sequencing by immunoSEQ, including PCR amplification, mapping, bias correction and internal controls. Regarding the original processing steps: Productive rearrangements were kept, and unique TCRbeta sequences were defined by CDR3 nucleotide sequence plus V and J gene. Donor-reactive sequences required at least 5-fold expansion in CFSE-low cells versus unstimulated pre-transplant cells and at least 0.01% frequency. Minimum frequency thresholds were set for each subject on the basis of the unstimulated sample with the lowest template count, so that a detection power of at least 90% was ensured. Repertoire turnover was measured by Jensen-Shannon divergence between the top 1000 TCRbeta sequences post- and pre-transplant. Changes in detection of donor-reactive sequences were assessed with two-sided Fisher's exact tests. TCRdb took over this immuneACCESS table, retaining in-frame rearrangements with V and J assigned. Such tables are incomplete; in checked studies, under half of the missing clones stem from an unresolved V gene, and the remainder is unexplained. D and trimming were read from the DNA, whereas the V and J calls and clone size are those reported in that table. Within this sample are about 6,100 clones, with around three quarters of them counted one time only. The ten most abundant clones make up about two fifths of the sample.

The source of this sequence is a human patient who received a liver transplant. Following transplantation, T cells from the graft donor may be among those present. Sequenced here: CD8+ T cells from blood, sampled 24 months after liver transplant. The chain is made from TRBV7-9 and TRBJ2-1, and TRBD2 aligns with 8 junction nucleotides. The CDR3 is CASSSPGRGNEQFF. The DNA is as follows: TGTGCCAGCAGCTCCCCCGGGAGGGGGAATGAGCAGTTCTTC.